This entry describes one TCR beta chain. The data derive from a study of blood T cell repertoires in COVID-19. Germline CDR1 MDHEN, CDR2 SYDVKM. The V and J ends lost 6 bases and 7 bases, in that order; junction bases with no gene match: 12. CDR3 length: 15 residues. The table came from immunoSEQ multiplex PCR; TCRdb's copy has only in-frame clones and leaves some out. The table shows about 50,000 clones, with 65% to 80% occurring only once. This clonotype was obtained from a man between 65 and 85 years old with acute or convalescent COVID-19. The J gene is TRBJ1-5, the V gene TRBV28, with 7 nucleotides matching TRBD1. The sample taken for sequencing was peripheral blood. Written as DNA, the CDR3 is TGTGCCAGCAGACCCTCGAGGGGGCTCGGGCAGCCCCAGCATTTT. It is translated as CASRPSRGLGQPQHF.